This TCR beta chain is drawn from a study of cytomegalovirus exposure and HLA in healthy donors. Study findings and constraints: Highest at DRB1 and lowest at HLA-C, TCR association rates differed among HLA loci in a later analysis. Previous analysis showed most TCR beta V segments were productive about 90% or about 30% of the time.

With 60 Vbeta and 13 Jbeta primers, the PCR was carried out. Measured with immunoSEQ multiplex PCR; TCRdb has only the in-frame clones, and not every one. The sample gives 150,000 to 200,000 clones, more than 60% of which show up once; about 10% is in the top ten. This clone was counted once. The antigen is unknown. Trimming removed 10 bases from V and 2 bases from J; junction bases left unmatched: 9. Germline V gives CDR1 MDHEN, CDR2 SYDVKM. The CDR3 length is 14 residues. Donors consisted of healthy bone marrow donors. The sample taken for sequencing was PBMCs. The rearrangement links TRBV28 to TRBJ1-2; 8 nucleotides agree with TRBD1. The TCR was taken from a man aged 25-45 years in good health and CMV-seropositive. CDR3: CATSIGQGNYGYTF. The CDR3 region has the DNA TGTGCCACCTCCATCGGACAGGGAAACTATGGCTACACCTTC.